Below, 29 T cell receptor beta chains from the same sample are listed, as sequenced in a study of shared clonotypes between healthy human individuals. The method was immunoSEQ multiplex PCR; TCRdb's version includes in-frame clones alone and lacks a portion of them. The data hold about 2.5 million clones, with about nine tenths observed a single time. Sequencing was performed on naive CD4+ T cells from PBMCs. Stated subset: CD45RA+ positively selected. These receptors originate from a man between 18 and 35 years old in good health. Some clones in this sample may be carry-over from other donors' samples.

This rearrangement joins TRBV19 to TRBJ2-2; 8 bases fit TRBD2. Looked up from germline, CDR1 is LNHDA and CDR2 is SQIVND (reference sequence). The CDR3 contains 14 residues. The V and J ends lost 8 bases and 6 bases, in that order; junction bases with no gene match: 8. The CDR3 protein is CASRGGGEAGELFF. The DNA for the CDR3 is TGTGCCAGTCGGGGGGGAGGAGAAGCCGGGGAGCTGTTTTTT.

The rearrangement links TRBV5-4 to TRBJ2-1; D not certain. Germline loops: CDR1 SGHNT, CDR2 YYREEE (reference sequence). The V end lost 2 bases, the J end lost 7 bases, and 10 bases lay between the germline ends. This CDR3 has 13 residues. The CDR3 nucleotides read TGTGCCAGCAGCTTAGTACTGGGGAATGAGCAGTTCTTC. Translating it yields CASSLVLGNEQFF.

A note on this clone: The sample has other DNA sequences that encode this CDR3 too. The chain is built from TRBV7-8 and TRBJ1-5; TRBD1 matches 7 bases. The CDR3 totals 13 residues. V was pared by 5 bases and J by 5 bases, with 3 bases of the junction left unmatched. CDR1 SGHVS and CDR2 FQNEAQ come from the germline V gene. The CDR3 loop is CASSTDRDQPQHF. In nucleotides, the CDR3 is TGTGCCAGCAGCACCGACAGGGATCAGCCCCAGCATTTT. Supplemented by reference TRBV7-8 and TRBJ1-5, the full variable domain reads GAGVSQSPRYKVAKRGQDVALRCDPISGHVSLFWYQQALGQGPEFLTYFQNEAQLDKSGLPSDRFFAERPEGSVSTLKIQRTQQEDSAVYLCASSTDRDQPQHFGDGTRLSIL.

The chain joins TRBV7-9 to TRBJ2-1; no clear D. CDR3 length: 14 amino acids. From germline, CDR1 is SEHNR and CDR2 FQNEAQ (reference sequence). V lost 1 base and J lost 9, with 13 bases in between. CDR3 nucleotides: TGTGCCAGCAGCTTAGTACCTGACGGCAGTGAGCAGTTCTTC. Translated: CASSLVPDGSEQFF.

As to this clone: At the DNA level, this CDR3 is encoded by other sequences in the same sample as well. V is TRBV28 and J is TRBJ1-2; unclear D gene. V lost 2 bases and J lost 2, with 12 bases in between. Germline V CDR1 and CDR2: MDHEN, SYDVKM. The CDR3 runs 15 residues. CDR3 in DNA: TGTGCCAGCAGTTTACCGGGCAGACCAAACTATGGCTACACCTTC. Translating gives CASSLPGRPNYGYTF.

The V gene is TRBV27, the J gene TRBJ2-7, with D unclear. CDR3 length equals 15 residues. Germline-derived CDR1 and CDR2 are MNHEY and SMNVEV (reference sequence). Trimming took 3 bases from V and 3 from J, leaving 15 bases between them. The CDR3 DNA sequence: TGTGCCAGCAGTTTGCGTCCCAATTCCCTCTACGAGCAGTACTTC. Translation gives CASSLRPNSLYEQYF.

The rearrangement joins TRBV10-1 to TRBJ2-5, with a possible D match to TRBD1 (6 bases). The V gene lost 4 bases and the J gene lost 4 bases, with 16 bases spanning the gap. The germline V gene encodes CDR1 WNHNN and CDR2 SYGVQD (reference sequence). CDR3 length equals 15 residues. CDR3 bases: TGCGCCAGCAGTGCAGGGGATGGGGGTTCAGAGACCCAGTACTTC. Amino acid sequence: CASSAGDGGSETQYF.

This clone was seen once. Additional DNA sequences in this sample encode the identical CDR3. This chain uses TRBV5-4 with TRBJ1-2, with a tentative D call TRBD1 (6 bases). This CDR3 has 13 amino acids. Germline V gene lookup returns CDR1 SGHNT and CDR2 YYREEE (reference sequence). V lost 1 base to trimming and J lost 4 bases, with 8 bases between them. CDR3 DNA: TGTGCCAGCAGCTTGAACAGGGCCTATGGCTACACCTTC. It encodes CASSLNRAYGYTF.

This chain uses TRBV4-1 with TRBJ2-5, with D possibly being TRBD1 (6 bases). The CDR3 consists of 14 residues. V was pared by 1 base and J by 7 bases, with 13 bases between. The germline V gene has CDR1 MGHRA and CDR2 YSYEKL. CDR3 DNA sequence: TGCGCCAGCAGCCAAGTCACCCAAGGGGGGACCCAGTACTTC. Residues: CASSQVTQGGTQYF.

V gene TRBV7-9 combines with J gene TRBJ2-7; possible D gene TRBD2, 6 bases. Germline assignment: CDR1 SEHNR and CDR2 FQNEAQ (reference sequence). With 4 bases removed from V and 5 bases from J, the gap between germline ends came to 21 bases. CDR3 length: 16 amino acids. For the CDR3, the DNA is TGTGCCAGCAGCTCGATCCTCGGACCCCGGGGGAACGAGCAGTACTTC. This codes for CASSSILGPRGNEQYF. Using reference TRBV7-9 and TRBJ2-7 for the parts outside the CDR3, the full variable domain is DTGVSQNPRHKITKRGQNVTFRCDPISEHNRLYWYRQTLGQGPEFLTYFQNEAQLEKSRLLSDRFSAERPKGSFSTLEIQRTEQGDSAMYLCASSSILGPRGNEQYFGPGTRLTVT.

V gene TRBV28 combines with J gene TRBJ2-5; TRBD1 aligns across 8 bases. The CDR3 has 15 amino acids. Per germline, CDR1 MDHEN and CDR2 SYDVKM. V shed 5 bases, J shed 3 bases, and the junction held 8 bases outside the gene matches. CDR3 DNA: TGTGCCAGCAGTACATACAGGGGGAGTGAAGAGACCCAGTACTTC. Translated: CASSTYRGSEETQYF. The full variable domain, rest sourced from reference TRBV28 and TRBJ2-5, is DVKVTQSSRYLVKRTGEKVFLECVQDMDHENMFWYRQDPGLGLRLIYFSYDVKMKEKGDIPEGYSVSREKKERFSLILESASTNQTSMYLCASSTYRGSEETQYFGPGTRLLVL.

The chain carries TRBV5-1 and TRBJ1-1, with D uncertain. Trimming removed 0 bases at V and 3 bases at J, with 12 bases between. There are 15 residues in the CDR3. Germline assignment: CDR1 SGHRS and CDR2 YFSETQ. In DNA, the CDR3 is TGCGCCAGCAGCTTGGGTGTGGTAAGGGACACTGAAGCTTTCTTT. Its protein is CASSLGVVRDTEAFF.

Written as DNA, the CDR3 is TGTGCCAGCAGCTTAGGTCCGGGTTCCACTGAAGCTTTCTTT. This sequence encodes CASSLGPGSTEAFF. The genes are TRBV11-2 and TRBJ1-1, with D unresolved. Looked up from germline, CDR1 is SGHAT and CDR2 is FQNNGV. Trimming removed 1 base at V and 4 bases at J, with 10 bases between. The CDR3 extends over 14 amino acids.

The CDR3 sequence: CASSLEDRFYEQYF. DNA of the CDR3: TGTGCCAGCAGCTTAGAGGACAGATTCTACGAGCAGTACTTC. The gene calls are TRBV11-2 and TRBJ2-7; maybe TRBD1 (6 bases). CDR3 length: 14 amino acids. Trimming stripped 0 bases from V and 3 bases from J, with 9 bases between. Germline V gene lookup returns CDR1 SGHAT and CDR2 FQNNGV.

The chain couples TRBV5-4 to TRBJ2-7, with D possibly matching TRBD2 (7 bases). Trimming left V 1 base short and J 1 base short, with 12 bases between. This CDR3 is 15 amino acids long. Germline CDR1 SGHNT, CDR2 YYREEE (reference sequence). The CDR3 nucleotides are TGTGCCAGCAGCTTGCGGGGGGCAACGTCCTACGAGCAGTACTTC. Translated: CASSLRGATSYEQYF.

The chain couples TRBV7-8 to TRBJ2-1; D possibly uses TRBD1 or TRBD2 (5 bases each). The CDR3 sequence is 16 residues long. The V end lost 5 bases, the J end lost 4 bases, and 18 bases lay between the germline ends. Germline CDR1 is SGHVS and CDR2 is FQNEAQ. The CDR3 loop reads CASSPSGLWGYNEQFF. CDR3 DNA sequence: TGTGCCAGCAGCCCGTCAGGGCTCTGGGGGTACAATGAGCAGTTCTTC.

This chain joins TRBV7-8 and TRBJ1-3; D is undetermined. CDR1 and CDR2 (germline): SGHVS, FQNEAQ. The V gene lost 3 bases and the J gene lost 2 bases, with 17 bases spanning the gap. This CDR3 is built from 17 residues. CDR3 sequence reads: CASSLHAPSRTGNTIYF. The CDR3 region has the DNA TGTGCCAGCAGCTTGCACGCACCCAGCAGAACTGGAAACACCATATATTTT.

The chain employs TRBV28 and TRBJ2-6; TRBD2 matches at 11 bases. J lost 0 bases, V lost 3 bases, and 10 bases had no gene match. Germline-derived CDR1 and CDR2 are MDHEN and SYDVKM. CDR3 length equals 20 residues. Here the CDR3 DNA reads TGTGCCAGCAGTTTTACCGGTCTAGCGGGAGGACCCTCTGGGGCCAACGTCCTGACTTTC. This codes for CASSFTGLAGGPSGANVLTF.

In this sample, this clone turned up once. Distinct nucleotide sequences in the sample also encode this CDR3. The chain uses TRBV18 and TRBJ2-3, with D hard to call. Deletions cut 2 bases from V and 3 bases from J, with 9 bases between. The CDR3 has 14 amino acids. Germline V gives CDR1 KGHSH, CDR2 LQKENI. The CDR3 here is CASSPIESTDTQYF. In DNA form, the CDR3 reads TGTGCCAGCTCACCAATAGAATCGACAGATACGCAGTATTTT.

The CDR3 DNA sequence: TGTGCCAGCGGGGCGGGGGGCAAGCAGTTCTTC. Residues: CASGAGGKQFF. The chain recombines TRBV11-3 with TRBJ2-1; 8 bases map to TRBD2. CDR3 length: 11 amino acids. Trimming at V came to 8 bases and at J to 11 bases, leaving 5 bases not matched to a gene. The germline V gene has CDR1 SGHNT and CDR2 YENEEA.

V usage is TRBV5-1 and J usage is TRBJ1-1; 10 nucleotides match TRBD1. CDR1 SGHRS and CDR2 YFSETQ come from the germline V gene. The V segment lost 0 bases and the J segment 7 bases; nucleotides outside the gene matches: 6. This CDR3 spans 15 amino acids. This CDR3 reads CASSLGRQGAGEAFF. The CDR3 region has the DNA TGCGCCAGCAGCTTGGGTAGACAGGGGGCGGGTGAAGCTTTCTTT.

This rearrangement joins TRBV7-3 to TRBJ2-1; 10 bases map to TRBD2. Germline V gene data show CDR1 as SGHTA and CDR2 as FQGTGA. The CDR3 has 16 residues. The V and J ends lost 5 bases and 1 base, in that order; junction bases with no gene match: 5. CDR3 protein: CASSKNSGRSYNEQFF. CDR3 nucleotides: TGTGCCAGCAGCAAAAATAGCGGGAGGTCCTACAATGAGCAGTTCTTC.

The gene calls are TRBV7-9 and TRBJ2-2; a weak D match, TRBD2 (5 bases). Trimming left V 0 bases short and J 7 bases short, with 9 bases between. The CDR3 is 14 amino acids. The germline V gene has CDR1 SEHNR and CDR2 FQNEAQ (reference sequence). The CDR3 sequence: CASSLAGTSGELFF. The CDR3 DNA reads as TGTGCCAGCAGCTTAGCCGGCACTAGCGGGGAGCTGTTTTTT.

The chain joins TRBV5-6 to TRBJ2-5; maybe TRBD2 (5 bases). This CDR3 region has 12 residues. V was pared by 4 bases and J by 8 bases, with 12 bases between. Germline V CDR1 and CDR2: SGHDT, YYEEEE. The CDR3 DNA reads TGTGCCAGCAGCACGAATCGGGAAACCCAGTACTTC. It codes for CASSTNRETQYF.

This clone was found once. This same CDR3 is encoded by further DNA sequences in the sample. V and J are TRBV5-1 and TRBJ2-3; D gene ambiguous. The V end was cut by 1 base, the J end by 3 bases, with 3 bases between. This CDR3 is 12 amino acids long. From germline, CDR1 is SGHRS and CDR2 YFSETQ. The CDR3 is CASSLRTDTQYF. The CDR3, as DNA: TGCGCCAGCAGCTTGCGGACAGATACGCAGTATTTT.

Points on this clone: The same CDR3 also results from other DNA sequences found in this sample. The chain has TRBV28 and TRBJ2-4, with D perhaps matching TRBD2 (5 bases). Trimming shortened V by 3 bases and J by 0 bases, and 9 bases separated the two germline ends. The CDR3 totals 15 residues. Germline V gene sequence: CDR1 MDHEN, CDR2 SYDVKM. The CDR3 is CASSLGSLAKNIQYF. The CDR3 bases are TGTGCCAGCAGTTTGGGGAGTCTAGCCAAAAACATTCAGTACTTC.

The V gene is TRBV11-2, the J gene TRBJ2-7; D might be TRBD1 (7 bases). V shed 1 base and J shed 2 bases, with 12 bases lying between them. CDR1 and CDR2 (germline): SGHAT, FQNNGV. There are 15 residues in the CDR3. The CDR3 reads CASSLAEGAAYEQYF. The CDR3 DNA reads TGTGCCAGCAGCTTAGCGGAGGGGGCGGCCTACGAGCAGTACTTC.

The chain recombines TRBV11-1 with TRBJ2-5; 7 bases are a match to TRBD2. This CDR3 contains 14 residues. CDR1 and CDR2 from the germline V gene are SGHAT and FQDESV (reference sequence). V dropped 3 bases and J dropped 5; count of bases not matched to a gene: 6. CDR3 DNA sequence: TGTGCCAGCAGCTTTGGAGGGAGGGCGGAGACCCAGTACTTC. Translation: CASSFGGRAETQYF. The full variable domain, its missing parts supplied by reference TRBV11-1 and TRBJ2-5, is EAEVAQSPRYKITEKSQAVAFWCDPISGHATLYWYRQILGQGPELLVQFQDESVVDDSQLPKDRFSAERLKGVDSTLKIQPAELGDSAMYLCASSFGGRAETQYFGPGTRLLVL.

The genes are TRBV30 and TRBJ2-3; D not certain. Germline V gene data show CDR1 as GTSNPN and CDR2 as SVGIG (reference sequence). This CDR3 has 11 residues. V lost 3 bases and J 5 bases, leaving 6 bases between the germline ends. CDR3 amino acids: CAWRDGDTQYF. As DNA, the CDR3 is TGTGCCTGGAGGGACGGAGATACGCAGTATTTT.